This entry describes one T cell receptor (beta chain). What it binds is unknown. A much bigger clone sits one base away, suggesting this may be a read error. This sample is drawn from a study of CD8+CD57+ T cells in acquired aplastic anemia. Overall study context: Mean DNA quantity obtained from sorted CD4+ and CD8+ cells was around 3.2 ug. Findings and limits, study-wide: Levels of CD8+ Simpson's diversity were not significantly distinct in patients versus controls. Researchers report that around 29 CD8+ CDR3 sequences appeared in both patients and controls.

CDR3 length: 16 residues. CDR1 is SGHDT, CDR2 YYEEEE, per germline. It was patients with CD8+CD57+ cell expansion by flow cytometry who were chosen for sequencing. TCR beta VDJ combinations and CDR3 sequences were profiled from genomic DNA. TCRdb ran MiXCR on the reads and lists one entry per CDR3 protein. The table has 150,000 to 200,000 distinct CDR3 sequences, less than 60% seen once. This clonotype was sampled from a human donor with aplastic anemia. This chain links TRBV5-6 with TRBJ2-7; 14 bases align to TRBD2. The specimen was sorted CD4+, CD8+, or CD8+CD57+ T cells (not recorded which) from PBMCs. CDR3 sequence reads: CAGSEGLAGERRAQYF. In DNA form, the CDR3 reads TGTGCCGGCAGCGAGGGACTAGCGGGAGAAAGAAGGGCCCAGTACTTC.